The clone carrying this T cell receptor (beta chain) was seen repeatedly, ten times or more. Its target is not known. The sample belongs to a study of T cells in Graves' hyperthyroidism and ophthalmopathy. For the study at large: Blood from the periphery was taken at initial diagnosis, before any treatment.

Findings and caveats of the study: Most thyroid clonotypes with frequency above 0.001 were detected in blood.

Researchers took RNA transcripts and amplified the TCR beta CDR3 regions from them. The HTBI primer set was used in a first-round RT-PCR of the TCR CDR3. A single record per CDR3 protein comes from TCRdb applying MiXCR to the multiplex PCR reads. Of 250,000 to 300,000 distinct CDR3 sequences in the sample, roughly 13% are singletons; the top ten hold approximately 7.9%. Germline V gene lookup returns CDR1 WNHNN and CDR2 SYGVQD (reference sequence). With 3 bases removed from V and 7 bases from J, the gap between germline ends came to 16 bases. This CDR3 comprises 15 residues. Those with hyperthyroidism were 18 to 65 years old, newly diagnosed, and ill for under 2 months. Clinical symptoms, serum thyroxine, TRAb, thyroid ultrasound and orbital computed tomography informed diagnoses.

The J gene is TRBJ2-1, the V gene TRBV10-1; D is perhaps TRBD1 or TRBD2 (5 bases each). Input material: blood. This sequence originates from a middle-aged woman with Graves' hyperthyroidism. For the CDR3, the DNA is TGCGCCAGCAGTGATTTAGGGACCCTAGGGAATGAGCAGTTCTTC. Translated: CASSDLGTLGNEQFF.